This T cell receptor (beta chain) comes out of a study of OX40 agonist ivuxolimab in advanced cancers. Data came from immunoSEQ multiplex PCR; TCRdb stores just in-frame clones and leaves some out. Of roughly 40,000 clones listed, roughly 90% are singletons. This specimen was CD4+ or CD8+ T cells sorted from blood, taken in a trial of the OX40 agonist ivuxolimab. This TCR derives from an adult with an advanced solid tumor such as melanoma, head and neck, liver or kidney cancer.

The CDR3 DNA reads TGCGCCAGCAGCGAGGGACAGGGGTTGAATTCACCCCTCCACTTT. It yields the protein CASSEGQGLNSPLHF. The rearrangement links TRBV4-1 to TRBJ1-6, with TRBD1 identical over 10 bases. This CDR3 has 15 amino acids. Germline V gives CDR1 MGHRA, CDR2 YSYEKL. V was clipped by 5 bases and J by 7 bases; unmatched bases: 5.